Listed here are 12 T cell receptor beta chains from one sample, sequenced in a study of metastatic and nonmetastatic thyroid tumors. Patients had received no treatment of any kind before thyroid surgery. TCRdb re-processed the PCR reads through MiXCR. Of about 40,000 clones in the sample, about an eighth are singletons; the top ten hold roughly a quarter. The sequenced sample was blood. These receptors all come from a female donor with papillary thyroid cancer or a benign thyroid nodule (not recorded which). Some clones in this sample may be carry-over from other donors' samples.

This clone was detected many times. As DNA, the CDR3 is TGTGCCAGCAGCTTGGTAGCGGGAGAAGCCTCCTACGAGCAGTACTTC. Encoded protein: CASSLVAGEASYEQYF. The chain combines TRBV11-1 with TRBJ2-7; TRBD2 aligns across 9 bases. This CDR3 contains 16 residues. Germline-derived CDR1 and CDR2 are SGHAT and FQDESV (reference sequence). V shed 3 bases and J 0 bases; nucleotides not matched to a gene: 6.

In this sample, this clone turned up many times. The chain links TRBV5-1 to TRBJ1-2; D is unclear. Germline V lookup: CDR1 SGHRS, CDR2 YFSETQ. This CDR3 comprises 14 residues. Trimming removed 0 bases at V and 8 bases at J, with 14 bases between. CDR3 residues: CASSLGQSFEGYTF. In DNA, the CDR3 is TGCGCCAGCAGCTTGGGACAATCTTTTGAAGGCTACACCTTC. Looking up the rest from reference TRBV5-1 and TRBJ1-2 gives the full variable domain: KAGVTQTPRYLIKTRGQQVTLSCSPISGHRSVSWYQQTPGQGLQFLFEYFSETQRNKGNFPGRFSGRQFSNSRSEMNVSTLELGDSALYLCASSLGQSFEGYTFGSGTRLTVV.

This clone has just a few counts. A read error may be the cause here, since a much bigger clone is one base away. Other DNA sequences in this specimen translate into the identical CDR3. This rearrangement joins TRBV7-2 to TRBJ2-2; 7 bases match TRBD2. Germline CDR1 is SGHTA and CDR2 is FQGNSA. CDR3 size: 15 residues. CDR3 nucleotide sequence: TGTGCCAGCAGCGTAGCGGGCCCGGGCACCGGGGAGCTGTTTTTT. Its translation: CASSVAGPGTGELFF.

This clone occurred many times. V is TRBV7-6 and J is TRBJ2-1; a possible D gene is TRBD2 (5 bases). Deletions cut 0 bases from V and 9 bases from J, with 9 bases between. Looked up from germline, CDR1 is SGHVS and CDR2 is FNYEAQ. The CDR3 is 13 amino acids. This CDR3 reads CASSLAVGAEQFF. The CDR3 region has the DNA TGTGCCAGCAGCTTAGCTGTGGGAGCTGAGCAGTTCTTC.

This clone has ten or more counts. J is TRBJ2-3 and V is TRBV9; 7 bases agree with TRBD2. The length of the CDR3 is 14 residues. The junction had 8 bases not matched to a gene; V was cut back by 4 bases and J by 6 bases. CDR1 and CDR2 (germline): SGDLS, YYNGEE. CDR3 in DNA: TGTGCCAGCAGCCCCCGACTAGCAAGGGATACGCAGTATTTT. Translation: CASSPRLARDTQYF.

This clone was seen ten or more times. The chain couples TRBV10-3 to TRBJ2-3, with D tentatively TRBD1 (6 bases). The CDR3 is 15 amino acids. Germline assignment: CDR1 ENHRY and CDR2 SYGVKD. Trimming left V 2 bases short and J 6 bases short, with 15 bases between. The CDR3 protein is CAISEAEYRADTQYF. The CDR3 bases are TGTGCCATCAGTGAGGCCGAGTACAGGGCGGATACGCAGTATTTT.

This clone has more than one count but fewer than ten. The chain couples TRBV20-1 to TRBJ2-7; no reliable D call. With 5 bases removed from V and 7 bases from J, the gap between germline ends came to 21 bases. Germline V lookup: CDR1 DFQATT, CDR2 SNEGSKA (reference sequence). The CDR3 length is 14 residues. Written as DNA, the CDR3 is TGCAGTGCTCTTAGTGGGGAAATAAATGGAGAGCAGTACTTC. Translation: CSALSGEINGEQYF.

This clone was picked up many times. The chain couples TRBV6-1 to TRBJ2-2; 7 bases align to TRBD2. Germline assignment: CDR1 MNHNS and CDR2 SASEGT. The CDR3 covers 15 residues. J lost 7 bases, V lost 5 bases, and 10 bases had no gene match. This CDR3 is CASSLSSGGSGELFF. The CDR3 nucleotides read TGTGCCAGCAGTTTATCCTCCGGGGGGAGCGGGGAGCTGTTTTTT.

Many counts were recorded for this clone. The junction shows a germline mismatch at one end, possibly a read error. Within the sample, other DNA sequences also encode this same CDR3. The rearrangement uses TRBV11-3 and TRBJ1-1; D gene uncertain. The CDR3 loop spans 13 amino acids. Germline V gives CDR1 SGHNT, CDR2 YENEEA. The CDR3 sequence is CASSPGPNTEAFF. CDR3 sequence (DNA): TGTGCTAGCAGCCCCGGGCCGAACACTGAAGCTTTCTTT.

This clone was recorded at least ten times. The chain combines TRBV27 with TRBJ1-1; TRBD1 aligns across 10 bases. In germline, CDR1 is MNHEY, CDR2 SMNVEV (reference sequence). Trimming took 6 bases from V and 5 from J; bases not matched to a gene: 9. The CDR3 is 15 residues long. For the CDR3, the DNA is TGTGCCAGCAGACAATGGGGACAGGGGACGACTGAAGCTTTCTTT. As protein: CASRQWGQGTTEAFF.

Ten or more counts support this clone. The rearrangement uses TRBV11-2 and TRBJ1-1; TRBD1 might be the D (6 bases). With 1 base removed from V and 1 base from J, the gap between germline ends came to 13 bases. CDR3 length equals 16 residues. The germline V gene has CDR1 SGHAT and CDR2 FQNNGV. The CDR3 spells CASSLVGHGTNTEAFF. The CDR3 DNA follows: TGTGCCAGCAGCTTAGTGGGACACGGGACGAACACTGAAGCTTTCTTT.

As to this clone: Lacking the conserved final phenylalanine or tryptophan, this CDR3 likely reflects a read error. The genes are TRBV9 and TRBJ2-2, with 8 bases that match TRBD2. The CDR3 consists of 15 residues. The germline gives CDR1 SGDLS, CDR2 YYNGEE. The J segment lost 7 bases and the V segment lost 4 bases, leaving 9 bases of the junction unmatched. The CDR3 DNA sequence: TGTGCCAGCAGCCCCTCGGGACTAGTTGGCGGGGAGCTGTTTCGT. Encoded protein: CASSPSGLVGGELFR.